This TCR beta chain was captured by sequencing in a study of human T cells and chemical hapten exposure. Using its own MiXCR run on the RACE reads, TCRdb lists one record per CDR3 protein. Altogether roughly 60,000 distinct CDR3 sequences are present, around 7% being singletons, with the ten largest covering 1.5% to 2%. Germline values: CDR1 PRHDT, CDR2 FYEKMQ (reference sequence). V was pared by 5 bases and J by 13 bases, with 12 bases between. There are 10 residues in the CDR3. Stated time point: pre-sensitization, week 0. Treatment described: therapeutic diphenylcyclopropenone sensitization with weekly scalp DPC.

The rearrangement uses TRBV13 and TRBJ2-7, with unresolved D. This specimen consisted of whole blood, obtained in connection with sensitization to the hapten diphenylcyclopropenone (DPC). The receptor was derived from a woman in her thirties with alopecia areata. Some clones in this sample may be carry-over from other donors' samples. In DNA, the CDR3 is TGTGCCAGCAGCCGTACCGGGCGCTACTTC. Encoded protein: CASSRTGRYF.